Following are 23 T cell receptor beta chains from one sample sequenced in a study of blood T cell repertoires in COVID-19. Data came from immunoSEQ multiplex PCR; TCRdb stores just in-frame clones and leaves some out. The repertoire holds around 250,000 clones, with just over 85% as singletons. The sequencing input was PBMCs or T cells enriched from blood (not recorded which). Receptors originate from a man younger than 35 who had recovered from COVID-19.

The chain joins TRBV30 to TRBJ1-3, with no clear D. CDR1 and CDR2 from the germline V gene are GTSNPN and SVGIG (reference sequence). This CDR3 has 13 amino acids. V was shortened by 0 bases and J by 4 bases, with 7 bases between the two germline ends. DNA for the CDR3: TGTGCCTGGAGTGTATCCGGGGGAAACACCATATATTTT. Its translation is CAWSVSGGNTIYF.

V gene TRBV7-9 combines with J gene TRBJ1-2; D perhaps matches TRBD1 (5 bases). The V end was cut by 8 bases, the J end by 4 bases, with 20 bases between. The CDR3 is made up of 15 amino acids. Germline V CDR1 and CDR2: SEHNR, FQNEAQ (reference sequence). CDR3 sequence: CASGASGDGGYGYTF. The CDR3 nucleotides are TGTGCCAGCGGAGCAAGCGGGGACGGAGGCTATGGCTACACCTTC.

V usage is TRBV6-5 and J usage is TRBJ1-1; D perhaps matches TRBD1 (5 bases). Germline V lookup: CDR1 MNHEY, CDR2 SVGAGI. Trimming stripped 7 bases from V and 1 base from J, with 16 bases between. This CDR3 has 15 amino acids. The CDR3 DNA is TGTGCCAGCACTCCCAGGGCGACGGGGAACACTGAAGCTTTCTTT. As protein: CASTPRATGNTEAFF.

This chain connects TRBV29-1 to TRBJ2-7, with D maybe TRBD1 (6 bases). Trimming stripped 0 bases from V and 5 bases from J, with 14 bases between. The CDR3 runs 14 residues. Germline V gives CDR1 SQVTM, CDR2 ANQGSEA. CDR3 nucleotide sequence: TGCAGCGTTGAAGATCTACAGGGAAATCACGAGCAGTACTTC. This codes for CSVEDLQGNHEQYF.

Points on this clone: Other DNA sequences within the sample encode an identical CDR3. The chain recombines TRBV7-2 with TRBJ2-3, with a tentative D call TRBD2 (5 bases). Trimming took off 1 base at V and 4 bases at J, with 9 bases between the two ends. Germline CDR1 SGHTA, CDR2 FQGNSA. The CDR3 sequence is 14 residues long. The CDR3 coding sequence is TGTGCCAGCAGCTTAGGCCTAGCAGCAGATACGCAGTATTTT. It yields the protein CASSLGLAADTQYF.

This chain joins TRBV11-2 and TRBJ1-2, with D possibly TRBD1 on 6 matching bases. CDR1 SGHAT and CDR2 FQNNGV come from the germline V gene. The germline V and J ends were trimmed by 5 bases and 2 bases, with 12 bases remaining between them. The CDR3 is 14 residues long. The DNA for the CDR3 is TGTGCCAGCAGCCCAGAGACAGGCAACTATGGCTACACCTTC. Protein sequence: CASSPETGNYGYTF.

The chain joins TRBV11-2 to TRBJ2-1; 7 nucleotides line up with TRBD1. V gave up 1 base and J gave up 8 bases; unmatched junction bases: 11. The CDR3 consists of 16 residues. Germline loops: CDR1 SGHAT, CDR2 FQNNGV. CDR3 in amino acids: CASSLGPGQSFDEQFF. The CDR3 bases are TGTGCCAGCAGCTTAGGACCGGGACAGTCCTTCGATGAGCAGTTCTTC.

The chain is built from TRBV6-5 and TRBJ2-2, with D tentatively TRBD1 (6 bases). This CDR3 has 15 residues. CDR1 is MNHEY, CDR2 SVGAGI, per germline. Deletions cut 4 bases from V and 6 bases from J, with 15 bases between. CDR3 region: CASSSTGLAPGELFF. The CDR3, as DNA: TGTGCCAGCAGTTCGACAGGCCTGGCCCCCGGGGAGCTGTTTTTT.

This chain uses TRBV5-1 with TRBJ1-4; no firm D call. The V and J ends lost 4 bases and 12 bases respectively, with 13 bases between them. The CDR3 spans 12 residues. Germline loops: CDR1 SGHRS, CDR2 YFSETQ. The CDR3 DNA follows: TGCGCCAGCAGCGGGCCCGGGGAGGAACTGTTTTTT. Translating it yields CASSGPGEELFF.

V usage is TRBV27 and J usage is TRBJ2-3, with 8 bases that match TRBD1. Germline V gene lookup returns CDR1 MNHEY and CDR2 SMNVEV (reference sequence). Trimming at V came to 2 bases and at J to 3 bases, leaving 7 bases not matched to a gene. The CDR3 contains 16 residues. The CDR3 coding sequence is TGTGCCAGCAGTTTACAGGGGGCCGGTGGAACAGATACGCAGTATTTT. It encodes CASSLQGAGGTDTQYF.

This rearrangement joins TRBV29-1 to TRBJ1-4, with D perhaps TRBD1 (6 bases). Germline V lookup: CDR1 SQVTM, CDR2 ANQGSEA. This CDR3 is 12 amino acids long. V was trimmed by 7 bases and J by 6 bases, leaving 12 bases between them. The CDR3 DNA reads TGCAGCGCCTCAGGGGTGGATGAAAAACTGTTTTTT. This gives the protein CSASGVDEKLFF.

The chain employs TRBV6-5 and TRBJ2-7; a possible D gene is TRBD1 (5 bases). With 5 bases removed from V and 4 bases from J, the gap between germline ends came to 12 bases. The CDR3 sequence is 13 residues long. CDR1 is MNHEY, CDR2 SVGAGI, per germline. As DNA, the CDR3 is TGTGCCAGCAGTAGAACCCAGGGTTACGAGCAGTACTTC. This sequence encodes CASSRTQGYEQYF.

The chain combines TRBV7-8 with TRBJ2-2; D is unresolved. V was cut by 3 bases and J by 2 bases, with 10 bases left in between. Per germline, CDR1 SGHVS and CDR2 FQNEAQ. The CDR3 loop spans 15 amino acids. The DNA of the CDR3 is TGTGCCAGCAGCTTCTTGCCAGGAAACACCGGGGAGCTGTTTTTT. Translating it yields CASSFLPGNTGELFF.

This clone came up a few times. The identical CDR3 is also encoded by other nucleotide sequences in the sample. The chain is built from TRBV19 and TRBJ1-1, with D perhaps TRBD1 (5 bases). Trimming pared 3 bases from V and 6 bases from J, leaving 8 bases between. Germline V lookup: CDR1 LNHDA, CDR2 SQIVND (reference sequence). The CDR3 runs 12 residues. The CDR3 DNA follows: TGTGCCAGTAGTATTGGGGGGGCTGAAGCTTTCTTT. This translates into CASSIGGAEAFF.

The chain is built from TRBV25-1 and TRBJ2-5; weak D call: TRBD1 (6 bases). This CDR3 spans 15 amino acids. Germline CDR1 and CDR2: MGHDK and SYGVNS. The germline V and J ends were trimmed by 5 bases and 5 bases, with 18 bases remaining between them. CDR3 loop: CASSKGDGHRETQYF. For the CDR3, the DNA is TGTGCCAGCAGTAAGGGGGACGGTCATAGGGAGACCCAGTACTTC.

The V gene is TRBV4-1, the J gene TRBJ2-7, with 7 bases matching TRBD1. V shed 0 bases and J 0 bases; nucleotides not matched to a gene: 5. Germline V gene sequence: CDR1 MGHRA, CDR2 YSYEKL. The CDR3 runs 16 residues. The CDR3 sequence is CASSQDRTGDSYEQYF. The CDR3 region has the DNA TGCGCCAGCAGCCAAGACCGAACAGGGGACTCCTACGAGCAGTACTTC.

This chain uses TRBV7-9 with TRBJ2-3, with 10 nucleotides matching TRBD1. Unmatched junction bases numbered 5, after V lost 5 bases and J lost 3 bases. This CDR3 has 15 residues. The germline gives CDR1 SEHNR, CDR2 FQNEAQ (reference sequence). CDR3 in amino acids: CASSLDRGLTDTQYF. CDR3 bases: TGTGCCAGCAGCCTCGACAGGGGGCTAACAGATACGCAGTATTTT.

Comment on this clone: An end of the junction does not agree with germline; a read error may underlie this. This chain links TRBV7-9 with TRBJ2-1, with TRBD2 matching over 12 bases. CDR1 is SEHNR, CDR2 FQNEAQ, per germline (reference sequence). This CDR3 is 16 amino acids long. CDR3 loop: CASSPPSSGGANQQFF. CDR3 bases: TGTGCCAGCAGCCCCCCCTCTAGCGGGGGGGCCAATCAGCAGTTCTTC.

The chain has TRBV5-4 and TRBJ1-4; tentatively, D is TRBD1 (6 bases). Germline V gene sequence: CDR1 SGHNT, CDR2 YYREEE (reference sequence). Trimming took off 0 bases at V and 8 bases at J, with 20 bases between the two ends. This CDR3 contains 17 residues. DNA for the CDR3: TGTGCCAGCAGCTTGGGAAATGGGGGCGGTGTTCGGGAAAAACTGTTTTTT. The encoded protein is CASSLGNGGGVREKLFF.

The chain carries TRBV4-1 and TRBJ1-3; a possible D gene is TRBD1 (5 bases). CDR3 size: 16 residues. CDR1 is MGHRA and CDR2 is YSYEKL in the germline V gene. The V and J ends lost 4 bases and 4 bases respectively, with 17 bases between them. The CDR3 region has the DNA TGCGCCAGCAGCCCCCCCCCTCAGGGTTCGGGAAACACCATATATTTT. Protein sequence: CASSPPPQGSGNTIYF.

This chain joins TRBV11-2 and TRBJ2-1; 9 positions match TRBD2. CDR1 SGHAT and CDR2 FQNNGV come from the germline V gene. The junction had 6 bases not matched to a gene; V was cut back by 1 base and J by 8 bases. The CDR3 loop spans 15 amino acids. The CDR3, as DNA: TGTGCCAGCAGCTTAGGGGGCGGGAGGGCGGATGAGCAGTTCTTC. Its protein is CASSLGGGRADEQFF.

This rearrangement joins TRBV4-2 to TRBJ2-6; D not certain. The V end lost 1 base, the J end lost 2 bases, and 9 bases lay between the germline ends. This CDR3 has 16 amino acids. CDR1 and CDR2 (germline): LGHNA, YNFKEQ. The CDR3 is CASSQAPITGANVLTF. The CDR3 region has the DNA TGTGCCAGCAGCCAAGCCCCAATCACTGGGGCCAACGTCCTGACTTTC.

The chain employs TRBV19 and TRBJ2-3, with a tentative D call TRBD2 (6 bases). With 1 base removed from V and 1 base from J, the gap between germline ends came to 12 bases. There are 16 residues in the CDR3. Germline CDR1 LNHDA, CDR2 SQIVND (reference sequence). CDR3 nucleotide sequence: TGTGCCAGTAGTATAGCTATCCAGCGGGGCACAGATACGCAGTATTTT. Its translation is CASSIAIQRGTDTQYF.